This T cell receptor (beta chain) was sequenced in a study of blood T cell repertoires in COVID-19. Profiling relied on immunoSEQ multiplex PCR, and the TCRdb table lists in-frame clones only, not all of them. The sample contains a few hundred thousand clones, around 90% of which appear only once. This CDR3 has 16 amino acids. Germline values: CDR1 SEHNR, CDR2 FQNEAQ (reference sequence). V gave up 10 bases and J gave up 1 base; unmatched junction bases: 8. The TCR originated in a woman between 50 and 59 years old with COVID-19, enrolled during active disease. Input material: peripheral blood. The rearrangement links TRBV7-9 to TRBJ2-2, with 11 nucleotides matching TRBD2. CDR3 DNA sequence: TGTGCCATCAACCGACTAGCGGGATTGAACACCGGGGAGCTGTTTTTT. It translates to CAINRLAGLNTGELFF.